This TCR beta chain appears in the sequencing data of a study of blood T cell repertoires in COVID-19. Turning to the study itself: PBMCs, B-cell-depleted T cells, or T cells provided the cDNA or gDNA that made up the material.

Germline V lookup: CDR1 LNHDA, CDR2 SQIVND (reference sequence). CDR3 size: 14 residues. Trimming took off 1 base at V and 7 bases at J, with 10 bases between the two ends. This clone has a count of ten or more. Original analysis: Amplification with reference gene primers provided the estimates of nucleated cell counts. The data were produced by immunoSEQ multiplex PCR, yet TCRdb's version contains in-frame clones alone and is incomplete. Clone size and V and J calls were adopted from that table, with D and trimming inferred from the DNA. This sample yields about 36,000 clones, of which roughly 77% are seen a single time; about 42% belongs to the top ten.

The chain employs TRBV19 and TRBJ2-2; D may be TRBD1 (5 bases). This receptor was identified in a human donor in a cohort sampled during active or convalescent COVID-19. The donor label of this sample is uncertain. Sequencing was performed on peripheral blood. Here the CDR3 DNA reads TGTGCCAGTAGTATAGGGTTAGGGGACGGGGAGCTGTTTTTT. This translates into CASSIGLGDGELFF.